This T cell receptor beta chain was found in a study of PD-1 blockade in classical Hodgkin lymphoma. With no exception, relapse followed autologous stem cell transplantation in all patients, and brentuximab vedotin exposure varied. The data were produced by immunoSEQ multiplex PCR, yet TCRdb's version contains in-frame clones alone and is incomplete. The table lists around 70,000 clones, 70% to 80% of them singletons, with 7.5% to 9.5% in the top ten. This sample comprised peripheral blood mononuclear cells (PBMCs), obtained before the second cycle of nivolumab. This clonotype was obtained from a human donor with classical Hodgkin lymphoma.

The CDR3 reads CASSSRTDFYGYTF. The CDR3 DNA sequence: TGTGCCAGTAGTTCTCGGACAGATTTCTATGGCTACACCTTC. The rearrangement links TRBV19 to TRBJ1-2, with a weak D call TRBD1 (6 bases). The V and J ends lost 5 bases and 4 bases respectively, with 14 bases between them. Germline assignment: CDR1 LNHDA and CDR2 SQIVND (reference sequence). The CDR3 covers 14 residues.